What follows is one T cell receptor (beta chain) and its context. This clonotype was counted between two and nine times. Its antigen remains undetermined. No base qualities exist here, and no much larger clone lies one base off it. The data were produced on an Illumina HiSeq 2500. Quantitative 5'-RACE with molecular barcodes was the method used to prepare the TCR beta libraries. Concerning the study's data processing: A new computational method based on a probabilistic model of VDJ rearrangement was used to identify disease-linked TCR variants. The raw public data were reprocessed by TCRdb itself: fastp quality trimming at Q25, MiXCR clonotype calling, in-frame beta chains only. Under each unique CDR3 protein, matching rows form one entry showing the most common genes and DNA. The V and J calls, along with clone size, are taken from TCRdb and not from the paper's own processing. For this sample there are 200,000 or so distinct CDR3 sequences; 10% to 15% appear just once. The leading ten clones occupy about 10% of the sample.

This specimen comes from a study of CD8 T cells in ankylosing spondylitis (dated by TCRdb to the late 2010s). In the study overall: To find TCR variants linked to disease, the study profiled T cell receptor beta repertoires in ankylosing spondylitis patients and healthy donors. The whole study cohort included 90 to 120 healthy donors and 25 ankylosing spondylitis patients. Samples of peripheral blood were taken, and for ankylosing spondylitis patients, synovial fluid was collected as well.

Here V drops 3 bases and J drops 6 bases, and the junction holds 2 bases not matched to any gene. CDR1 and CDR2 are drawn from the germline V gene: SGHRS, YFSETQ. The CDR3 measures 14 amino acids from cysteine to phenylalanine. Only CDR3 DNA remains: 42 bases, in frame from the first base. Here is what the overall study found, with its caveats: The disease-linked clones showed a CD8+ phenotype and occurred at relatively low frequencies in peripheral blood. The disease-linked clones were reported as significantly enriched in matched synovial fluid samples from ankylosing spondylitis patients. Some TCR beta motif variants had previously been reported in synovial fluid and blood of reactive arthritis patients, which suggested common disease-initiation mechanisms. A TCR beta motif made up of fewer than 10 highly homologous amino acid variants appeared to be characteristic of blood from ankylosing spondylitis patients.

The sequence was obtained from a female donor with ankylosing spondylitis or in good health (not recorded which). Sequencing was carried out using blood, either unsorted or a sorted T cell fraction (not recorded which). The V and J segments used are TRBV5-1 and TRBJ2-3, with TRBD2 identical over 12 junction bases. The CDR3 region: CASSSGTSGDTQYF. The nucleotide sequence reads TGCGCCAGCAGCTCCGGGACTAGCGGGGATACGCAGTATTTT.